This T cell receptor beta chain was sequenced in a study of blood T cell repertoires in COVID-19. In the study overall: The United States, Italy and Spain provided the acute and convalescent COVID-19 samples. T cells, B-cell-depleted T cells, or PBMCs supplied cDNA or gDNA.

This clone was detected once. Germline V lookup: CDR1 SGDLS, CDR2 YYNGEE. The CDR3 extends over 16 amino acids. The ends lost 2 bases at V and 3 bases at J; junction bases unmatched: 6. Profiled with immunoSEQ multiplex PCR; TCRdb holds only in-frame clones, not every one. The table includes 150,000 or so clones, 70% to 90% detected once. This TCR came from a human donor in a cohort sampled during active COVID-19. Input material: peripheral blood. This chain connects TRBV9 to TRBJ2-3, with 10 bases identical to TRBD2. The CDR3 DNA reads TGTGCCAGCAGCGTCAACCTAGCGGGAGAGACAGATACGCAGTATTTT. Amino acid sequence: CASSVNLAGETDTQYF. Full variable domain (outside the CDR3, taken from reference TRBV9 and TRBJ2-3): DSGVTQTPKHLITATGQRVTLRCSPRSGDLSVYWYQQSLDQGLQFLIQYYNGEERAKGNILERFSAQQFPDLHSELNLSSLELGDSALYFCASSVNLAGETDTQYFGPGTRLTVL.